This T cell receptor (beta chain) derives from a study of Tregs in tolerant kidney transplant recipients. Sequencing was performed with immunoSEQ multiplex PCR; in TCRdb, only in-frame clones are kept and a portion is missing. The data show several thousand clones, and the top ten clones hold roughly two fifths. Study-wide results and caveats: In tolerant patients, donor-specific Tregs outgrew total Tregs, suggesting antigen-driven expansion.

With respect to this clone: The antigen is undetermined. The CDR3 is cut off 3 residues early in the read; its end comes from the germline J gene.

Recipients received nonmyeloablative bone marrow transplants from related graft donors, with transient mixed chimerism. The V end lost 3 bases, the J end lost 0 bases, and 9 bases lay between the germline ends. The CDR3 is 13 residues long. CDR1 is SQVTM, CDR2 ANQGSEA, per germline. The sample in question was CD8+ T cells from blood (PBMCs), obtained 12 months after the transplant. This receptor was obtained from a human patient who received a combined kidney and bone marrow transplant. Some of the T cells might come from the graft donor. The chain employs TRBV29-1 and TRBJ2-7, with D perhaps TRBD1 (5 bases). The part of the CDR3 DNA that was read is TGCAGCGTTGAGGACACCAGCTCCTACGAG. This codes for CSVEDTSSYE. The full CDR3 sequence reads CSVEDTSSYEQYF.